This T cell receptor (beta chain) stems from a study of T cells after yellow fever vaccination. Looking at the study overall: It was SMART-Seq v4 Ultra Low Input that prepared the fractions with low cell numbers.

Notes on the study in general: Clones that expanded after primary vaccination mostly reappeared after the booster (nearly 98% CD4, 88% CD8). Although the secondary response was weaker, it peaked faster, at day 5 versus 15.

This clonotype was recorded a few times. The antigen is not known. This CDR3 has 16 residues. With 4 bases removed from V and 0 bases from J, the gap between germline ends came to 11 bases. Germline V gene data show CDR1 as SGHKS and CDR2 as YYEKEE (reference sequence). It was through 5'RACE template switching that TCR cDNA was made, with a universal primer site and UMIs added. One entry per CDR3 protein results from TCRdb running MiXCR on the 5' RACE reads. The sample lists about 550,000 distinct CDR3 sequences, less than 20% occurring once. The rearrangement links TRBV5-5 to TRBJ2-6, with D possibly TRBD1 on 6 matching bases. The sample here was PBMCs, taken 15 days after the yellow fever booster vaccination. The receptor's source is a man aged 25 to 45 who received the YFV17D yellow fever vaccine. The CDR3 sequence is CASSRGQISGANVLTF. Here the CDR3 DNA reads TGTGCCAGCAGCCGTGGACAGATCTCTGGGGCCAACGTCCTGACTTTC. Full variable domain (remainder filled in from reference TRBV5-5 and TRBJ2-6): DAGVTQSPTHLIKTRGQQVTLRCSPISGHKSVSWYQQVLGQGPQFIFQYYEKEERGRGNFPDRFSARQFPNYSSELNVNALLLGDSALYLCASSRGQISGANVLTFGAGSRLTVL.